This TCR beta chain comes out of a study of control samples from healthy donors and cancer patients. Germline-derived CDR1 and CDR2 are MNHNS and SASEGT. Trimming left V 0 bases short and J 6 bases short, with 11 bases between. This CDR3 has 14 residues. The method was immunoSEQ multiplex PCR; TCRdb's version includes in-frame clones alone and lacks a portion of them. Altogether roughly 120,000 clones are present, 80% to 90% being singletons, with the ten largest covering about an eighth. The sample comprised blood. The chain is built from TRBV6-1 and TRBJ1-2; no clear D. The TCR was taken from a man between 25 and 39 years old in good health. CDR3 loop: CASSEAYRSHGYTF. Here the CDR3 DNA reads TGTGCCAGCAGTGAAGCTTATCGGTCTCATGGCTACACCTTC.